The 8 T cell receptor beta chains below come from one sample, sequenced in a study of T cell responses to AZD1222 COVID-19 vaccine. Sequencing used immunoSEQ multiplex PCR; TCRdb keeps in-frame clones, though not all of them. The repertoire holds about 150,000 clones, with 90% as singletons. The sequences come from peripheral blood, collected 28 days after the second AZD1222 dose. These TCRs come from an adult who received the AZD1222 COVID-19 vaccine.

The chain joins TRBV5-1 to TRBJ2-7; 10 bases fit TRBD2. Germline trimming cut 5 bases from V and 5 bases from J; bases unmatched to any gene: 7. There are 14 residues in the CDR3. The germline gives CDR1 SGHRS, CDR2 YFSETQ. CDR3 in amino acids: CASSSGTSVNEQYF. The CDR3 nucleotides read TGCGCCAGCAGTTCCGGGACTAGCGTCAACGAGCAGTACTTC.

The chain recombines TRBV6-1 with TRBJ1-2, with 9 bases that match TRBD1. Germline V lookup: CDR1 MNHNS, CDR2 SASEGT. J lost 8 bases, V lost 0 bases, and 13 bases had no gene match. The CDR3 spans 17 residues. In nucleotides, the CDR3 is TGTGCCAGCAGTGAAGCGACGGGACAGGGCCCCCGCTGGGGCTACACCTTC. Protein sequence: CASSEATGQGPRWGYTF.

The J gene is TRBJ1-2, the V gene TRBV24-1, with a weak D call TRBD1 (5 bases). The CDR3 has 14 amino acids. Germline V CDR1 and CDR2: KGHDR, SFDVKD. The V and J ends lost 3 bases and 4 bases respectively, with 11 bases between them. CDR3 sequence (DNA): TGTGCCACCAGTGATCGGGGGGTAGCCTATGGCTACACCTTC. Its translation: CATSDRGVAYGYTF.

J is TRBJ1-6 and V is TRBV6-2 or TRBV6-3; D is uncertain. Germline CDR1 MNHEY, CDR2 SVGEGT. Trimming stripped 0 bases from V and 12 bases from J, with 9 bases between. The CDR3 length is 13 residues. The CDR3 protein is CASSYSDPLPLHF. CDR3 DNA sequence: TGTGCCAGCAGTTACTCGGACCCACTACCCCTCCACTTT.

This clone was seen a handful of times. The chain employs TRBV5-6 and TRBJ1-2; no definite D call. V shed 6 bases and J shed 1 base, with 19 bases lying between them. The length of the CDR3 is 16 residues. Per the germline V gene, CDR1 is SGHDT and CDR2 is YYEEEE. CDR3 loop: CASTLGGRRLNYGYTF. CDR3 nucleotide sequence: TGTGCCAGCACCCTCGGAGGGAGGAGGCTTAACTATGGCTACACCTTC.

The rearrangement joins TRBV10-2 to TRBJ2-1; D possibly corresponds to TRBD2 (5 bases). V gave up 1 base and J gave up 1 base, with 11 bases separating them. The CDR3 sequence is 16 residues long. Germline V gene data show CDR1 as WSHSY and CDR2 as SAAADI. The CDR3 here is CASSEWTPQSYNEQFF. The CDR3, as DNA: TGCGCCAGCAGTGAGTGGACTCCCCAGTCCTACAATGAGCAGTTCTTC.

This chain links TRBV6-1 with TRBJ2-6, with unresolved D. The germline V gene has CDR1 MNHNS and CDR2 SASEGT. The CDR3 length is 16 residues. Trimming cost V 3 bases and J 0 bases, with 9 bases left between them. The CDR3 nucleotides are TGTGCCAGCAGTGACCGTGGCATCTCTGGGGCCAACGTCCTGACTTTC. It specifies CASSDRGISGANVLTF.

The J gene is TRBJ1-1, the V gene TRBV6-5; TRBD1 is a possible D gene (5 bases). There are 14 residues in the CDR3. V lost 7 bases, J lost 0 bases, and 12 bases lay in between. From germline, CDR1 is MNHEY and CDR2 SVGAGI. The CDR3: CASMGEAMNTEAFF. The CDR3 DNA reads as TGTGCCAGCATGGGGGAGGCGATGAACACTGAAGCTTTCTTT.